The entry below describes one T cell receptor (beta chain). Those who participated ranged in age from about 18 to 89 years and resided in some 24 US areas. Cohort assignment relied on participant-reported clinical history. Donors in Cohort 3 counted as recovered after two negative PCRs, clearance, or symptom resolution. These data belong to a study of blood T cell repertoires in COVID-19. At the level of the study: T cells, B-cell-depleted T cells, or PBMCs supplied cDNA or gDNA.

Some clones are missing from TCRdb's copy, which holds only in-frame ones; the method was immunoSEQ multiplex PCR. Of about 380,000 clones listed, roughly nine tenths are singletons. The CDR3 is 13 amino acids. The V end lost 5 bases, the J end lost 5 bases, and 12 bases lay between the germline ends. The germline gives CDR1 MDHEN, CDR2 SYDVKM. Sequences were obtained from PBMCs or T cells enriched from blood (not recorded which). This chain joins TRBV28 and TRBJ2-5; possibly TRBD2 for D (5 bases). The sequence was obtained from a woman aged 25 to 45 who had recovered from COVID-19. This chain's CDR3 is CASSTERIETQYF. CDR3 nucleotide sequence: TGTGCCAGCAGTACCGAGCGGATTGAGACCCAGTACTTC.